This T cell receptor (beta chain) originates from a study of Ad26.COV2.S vaccination and SARS-CoV-2 variants. V lost 7 bases to trimming and J lost 4 bases, with 14 bases between them. The germline gives CDR1 MDHEN, CDR2 SYDVKM. This CDR3 has 14 amino acids. Method: immunoSEQ multiplex PCR; TCRdb's copy keeps in-frame clones and lacks some. The sample shows 75,000 to 100,000 clones, approximately 77% of them seen only once. The clonotype originates from a human donor who had recovered from COVID-19. The sample was peripheral blood, taken after recovery from COVID-19. The chain employs TRBV28 and TRBJ1-3, with D hard to call. The CDR3: CASNSWPQGNTIYF. The CDR3 DNA reads as TGTGCCAGCAATTCCTGGCCCCAGGGAAACACCATATATTTT.